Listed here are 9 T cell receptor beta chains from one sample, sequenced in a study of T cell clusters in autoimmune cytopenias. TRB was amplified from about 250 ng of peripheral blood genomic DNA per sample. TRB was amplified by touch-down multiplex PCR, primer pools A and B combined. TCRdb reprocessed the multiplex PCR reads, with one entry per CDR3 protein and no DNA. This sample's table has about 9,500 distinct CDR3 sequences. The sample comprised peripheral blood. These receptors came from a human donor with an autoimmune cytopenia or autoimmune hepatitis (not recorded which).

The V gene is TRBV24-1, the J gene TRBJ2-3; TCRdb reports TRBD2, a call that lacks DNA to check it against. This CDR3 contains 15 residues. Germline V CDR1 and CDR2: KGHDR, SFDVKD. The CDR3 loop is CATSESGGLTDTQYF.

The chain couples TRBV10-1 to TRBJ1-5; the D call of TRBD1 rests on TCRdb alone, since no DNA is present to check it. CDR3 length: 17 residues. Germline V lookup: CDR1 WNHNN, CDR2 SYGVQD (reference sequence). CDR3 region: CASDRTGTLCLDQPQHF.

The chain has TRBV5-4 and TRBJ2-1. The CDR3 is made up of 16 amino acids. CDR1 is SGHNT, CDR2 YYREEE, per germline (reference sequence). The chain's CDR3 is CASSSQKGDSYNEQFF.

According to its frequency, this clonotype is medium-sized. CDR3 protein: CASNRGRAYGYTF. This sequence joins TRBV6-5 and TRBJ1-2; the TCRdb D gene call, TRBD1, has no DNA to confirm it. The CDR3 is 13 residues long. Looked up from germline, CDR1 is MNHEY and CDR2 is SVGAGI.

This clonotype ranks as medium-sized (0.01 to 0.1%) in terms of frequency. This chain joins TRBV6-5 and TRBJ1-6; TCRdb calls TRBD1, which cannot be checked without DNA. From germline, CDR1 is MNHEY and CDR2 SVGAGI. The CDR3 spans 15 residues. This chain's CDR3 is CASSREPPRGSPLHF.

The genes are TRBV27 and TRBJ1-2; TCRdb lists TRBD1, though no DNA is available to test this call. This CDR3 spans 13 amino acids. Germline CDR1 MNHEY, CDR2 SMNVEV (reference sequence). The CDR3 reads CASSLRGSYGYTF.

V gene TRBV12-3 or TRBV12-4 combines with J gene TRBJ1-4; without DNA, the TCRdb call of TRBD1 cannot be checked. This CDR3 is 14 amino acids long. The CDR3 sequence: CASGTVPTNEKLFF.

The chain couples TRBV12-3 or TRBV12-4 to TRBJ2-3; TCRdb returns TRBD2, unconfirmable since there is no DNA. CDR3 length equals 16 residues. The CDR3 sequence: CASSFSASGGSDTQYF.

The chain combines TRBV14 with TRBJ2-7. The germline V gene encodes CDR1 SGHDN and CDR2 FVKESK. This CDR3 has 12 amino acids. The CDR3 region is CASSHNHYEQYF.